The sequence of this T cell receptor beta chain was determined in a study of blood T cell repertoires in COVID-19 (dated by TCRdb to about 2020). With regard to the full study: The collaborator samples originated in the United States, Italy and Spain and spanned the acute and convalescent phases of COVID-19. The prospective study material was composed of cDNA or gDNA derived from T cells, B-cell-depleted T cells, or PBMCs. The dataset comprised deeply sampled blood TCRbeta repertoires from subjects exposed to, actively infected with, or recovered from COVID-19. A freely available public database, intended as a resource for researchers studying the immune response to SARS-CoV-2, is where the repertoires were released. The samples were drawn from two sources: the first 160 participants of the ongoing ImmuneRACE study, and 950 to 1,500 subjects contributed by 6 global collaborators. The sample metadata nearly always contained a de-identified subject ID, COVID-19 status, age in years and sex. Where HLA class I and class II types were available, the types were taken from metadata supplied by the sample provider, not from assay-based typing.

Broader findings and caveats from the paper: Clinical and demographic metadata were provided uncurated, with the amount varying by source and participant.

Comment on this clone: It lacks a known antigen. The sample holds no much larger clone one base away, and base qualities are not on file.

Participants in the prospective study were aged about 18 to 90 years, lived in 20 to 30 United States geographic areas, and enrolled through a virtual design. To assign participants to cohorts, the prospective study relied on clinical history that participants themselves reported in a screening survey and a study questionnaire. In the prospective study, mobile phlebotomists collected whole blood, serum and a nasopharyngeal or oropharyngeal swab from each participant. Over a roughly two-month period, participants in the prospective study had the option of providing additional blood draws and questionnaires. Before DNA extraction, blood samples from the prospective study were shipped at room temperature or frozen. The CDR3 starts with the cysteine, ends with the phenylalanine, and has 15 residues. Solely the CDR3 DNA is kept, with 45 bases framed from the first base. CDR1 WSHSY and CDR2 SAAADI are derived from the germline V gene. Trimming leaves V shorter by 3 bases and J shorter by 4 bases, with the junction holding 7 bases beyond the gene matches.

The immunoSEQ Assay, a bias-controlled multiplex PCR, was used to amplify TCRbeta CDR3 regions from genomic DNA. On the study's bioinformatics: The number of nucleated cells in each sample was estimated by amplification of reference gene primers within the assay. Sequence reads were collapsed and filtered to measure the absolute abundance of every unique TCRbeta CDR3 rearrangement. Productive Simpson clonality was computed per sample as the square root of Simpson's diversity index over productive rearrangements. TCRdb re-hosts the immuneACCESS table, in-frame sequences only. Its copies lack some clones; in the studies checked, an unresolved V gene accounts for under half of them, and the cause for the rest is not known. For V, J and clone size, that table is used; D and trimming come from the DNA. The sample yields about 270,000 clones; about 82% were counted once. The leading ten clones occupy about 9.1% of the sample.

The chain is made from TRBV10-2 and TRBJ2-5; TRBD2 agrees with 8 junctional bases. The sequenced sample was PBMCs or T cells enriched from blood (not recorded which). The TCR sequence derives from a woman between 45 and 65 years old with acute COVID-19. The DNA sequence is as follows: TGCGCCAGCAGTGATCGCGGGGGGCCGGGAGAGACCCAGTACTTC. This codes for CASSDRGGPGETQYF.